The T cell receptor beta chain under discussion was sequenced for a study of naive and memory T cell subsets. On this clonotype: Its antigen remains unidentified.

Sorting gates: effector memory CD45RA-CD27-, EMRA CD45RA+CD27-. General study points: Diversity fell and Gini index rose from naive through CM, EM, EMRA.

Germline loops: CDR1 MDHEN, CDR2 SYDVKM. The CDR3 extends over 15 amino acids. The junction had 8 bases not matched to a gene; V was cut back by 6 bases and J by 5 bases. An equimolar mix of two oligonucleotides served as the beta constant-region primer for TRBC1 and TRBC2. From the UMI-ligation and nested PCR reads, TCRdb called clonotypes with MiXCR, one entry per CDR3 protein. This sample yields 37,000 or so distinct CDR3 sequences, of which about an eighth are seen a single time; roughly 21% belongs to the top ten. V usage is TRBV28 and J usage is TRBJ1-4; 8 bases align to TRBD1. Sequenced material: effector memory CD4+ T cells from blood. Subset described: effector memory, CD45RA- CD27-. The receptor was derived from a human donor in good health. The CDR3 reads CASRLPTGGNEKLFF. DNA for the CDR3: TGTGCCAGCAGGCTCCCCACAGGGGGGAATGAAAAACTGTTTTTT.